This paragraph covers one T cell receptor (beta chain) sequence. This sample stems from a study of blood T cell repertoires in COVID-19. The overall study: Nucleic acid was either cDNA or gDNA, and it came from T cells, B-cell-depleted T cells, or PBMCs.

CDR3 size: 17 residues. Germline CDR1 is SGHAT and CDR2 is FQNNGV. With 5 bases removed from V and 4 bases from J, the gap between germline ends came to 24 bases. As processed by the authors: Amplification of reference gene primers was used by the study to estimate nucleated cell counts. TCRdb keeps only in-frame clones here, not all; method: immunoSEQ multiplex PCR. The DNA was the basis for D and trimming; V, J and clone size are from that table. Among more than 200,000 clones, less than 90% were seen once, and the ten largest hold roughly 0.69%. The chain recombines TRBV11-2 with TRBJ2-7; D may be TRBD2 (7 bases). The TCR was taken from a man in his forties with acute or convalescent COVID-19. The sequencing input was peripheral blood. The CDR3 is CASSPTSGAGVTYEQYF. The DNA of the CDR3 is TGTGCCAGCAGCCCCACCTCGGGGGCGGGAGTGACATACGAGCAGTACTTC.